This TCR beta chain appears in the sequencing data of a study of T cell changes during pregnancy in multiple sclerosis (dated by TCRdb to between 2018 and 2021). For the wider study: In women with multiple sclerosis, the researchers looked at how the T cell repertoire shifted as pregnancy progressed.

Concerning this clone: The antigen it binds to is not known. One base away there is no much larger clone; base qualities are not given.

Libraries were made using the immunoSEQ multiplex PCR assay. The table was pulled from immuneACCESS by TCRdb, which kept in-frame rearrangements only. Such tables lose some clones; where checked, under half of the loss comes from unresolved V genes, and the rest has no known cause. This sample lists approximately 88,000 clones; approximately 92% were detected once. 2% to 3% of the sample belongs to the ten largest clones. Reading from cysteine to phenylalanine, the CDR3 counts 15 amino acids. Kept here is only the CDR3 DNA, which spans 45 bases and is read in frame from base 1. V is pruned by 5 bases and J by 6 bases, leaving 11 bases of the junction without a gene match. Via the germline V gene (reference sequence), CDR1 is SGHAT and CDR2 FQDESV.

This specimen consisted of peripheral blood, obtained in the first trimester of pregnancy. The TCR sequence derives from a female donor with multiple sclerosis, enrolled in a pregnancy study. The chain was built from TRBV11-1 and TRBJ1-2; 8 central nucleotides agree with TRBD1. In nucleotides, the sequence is TGTGCCAGCAGCCCCCGCGACAGGGGATACGATGGCTACACCTTC. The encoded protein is CASSPRDRGYDGYTF. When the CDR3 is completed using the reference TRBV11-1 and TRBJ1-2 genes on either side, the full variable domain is EAEVAQSPRYKITEKSQAVAFWCDPISGHATLYWYRQILGQGPELLVQFQDESVVDDSQLPKDRFSAERLKGVDSTLKIQPAELGDSAMYLCASSPRDRGYDGYTFGSGTRLTVV.